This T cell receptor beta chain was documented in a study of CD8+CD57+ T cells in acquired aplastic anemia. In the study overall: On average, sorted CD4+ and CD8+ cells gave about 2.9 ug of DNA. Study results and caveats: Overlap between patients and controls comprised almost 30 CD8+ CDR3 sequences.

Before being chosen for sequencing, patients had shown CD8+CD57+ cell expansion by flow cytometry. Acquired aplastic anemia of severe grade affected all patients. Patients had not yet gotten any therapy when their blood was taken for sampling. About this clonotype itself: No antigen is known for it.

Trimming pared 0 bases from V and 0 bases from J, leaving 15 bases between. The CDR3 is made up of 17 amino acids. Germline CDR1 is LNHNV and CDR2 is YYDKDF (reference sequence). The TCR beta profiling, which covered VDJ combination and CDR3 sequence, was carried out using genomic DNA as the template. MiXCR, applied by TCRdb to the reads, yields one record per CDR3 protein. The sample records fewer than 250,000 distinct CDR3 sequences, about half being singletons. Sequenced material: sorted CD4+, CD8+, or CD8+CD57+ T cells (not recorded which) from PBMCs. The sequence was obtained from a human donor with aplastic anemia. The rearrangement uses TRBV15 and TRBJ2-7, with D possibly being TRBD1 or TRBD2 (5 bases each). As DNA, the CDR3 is TGTGCCACCAGCAGAGATGGTCCAGGGACCTCCTCCTACGAGCAGTACTTC. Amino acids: CATSRDGPGTSSYEQYF.